This record covers a single T cell receptor (beta chain). Sequenced by immunoSEQ multiplex PCR; TCRdb stores in-frame clones only, minus some. The data show roughly 62,000 clones, around 84% seen once. The sample comes from a study of blood T cell repertoires in COVID-19. There are 17 residues in the CDR3. Germline values: CDR1 MDHEN, CDR2 SYDVKM. The V gene lost 3 bases and the J gene lost 2 bases, with 18 bases spanning the gap. This TCR was sampled from a man between 70 and 80 years old with acute or convalescent COVID-19. The sequencing input was peripheral blood. J is TRBJ2-3 and V is TRBV28, with D possibly TRBD1 on 8 matching bases. CDR3 amino acids: CASSLNRGGFPTDTQYF. CDR3 DNA sequence: TGTGCCAGCAGTTTGAACAGGGGGGGATTTCCCACAGATACGCAGTATTTT.